The rows below give T cell receptor beta chains drawn from one sample of a study of blood T cell repertoires in COVID-19. Using immunoSEQ multiplex PCR, the repertoire was profiled, and TCRdb retains in-frame clones only, with some absent. The sample consists of 330,000 or so clones, 88% of them appearing once. Specimen: PBMCs or T cells enriched from blood (not recorded which). These receptors were collected from a man aged 25-45 years who had recovered from COVID-19. Each CDR3 is given with its conserved first and last residue. A D gene is named only where the DNA matches it firmly. Not all rows give a size; the values are once, few, many and, for expanded clones, a class.

d_gene	j_gene	abundance	v_gene	CDR3aa	CDR3nt
.	TRBJ2-7	few	TRBV19	CASSIGQGYEQYF	TGTGCCAGTAGTATAGGTCAGGGCTACGAGCAGTACTTC
.	TRBJ2-2	.	TRBV10-1	CASGGAAGELFF	TGCGCCAGCGGGGGGGCCGCCGGGGAGCTGTTTTTT
TRBD1	TRBJ2-2	few	TRBV9	CASSQTGGNTGELFF	TGTGCCAGCAGCCAGACAGGGGGGAACACCGGGGAGCTGTTTTTT
TRBD1	TRBJ1-1	few	TRBV15	CATSRDLGTANTEAFF	TGTGCCACCAGCAGGGACCTAGGGACAGCCAACACTGAAGCTTTCTTT
.	TRBJ2-5	few	TRBV3-1/TRBV3-2	CASSQAGLQETQYF	TGTGCCAGCAGCCAAGCAGGTCTCCAAGAGACCCAGTACTTC
.	TRBJ1-1	.	TRBV29-1	CSVPKGSMNTEAFF	TGCAGCGTCCCGAAAGGGAGCATGAACACTGAAGCTTTCTTT
TRBD2	TRBJ2-1	once	TRBV28	CASRPSGRLYNEQFF	TGTGCCAGCAGACCTAGCGGGAGACTTTACAATGAGCAGTTCTTC
.	TRBJ1-1	.	TRBV2	CASSIERAEAFF	TGTGCCAGCAGTATCGAGAGGGCTGAAGCTTTCTTT
.	TRBJ2-5	.	TRBV28	CASSLVALPETQYF	TGTGCCAGCAGTTTAGTAGCCCTCCCCGAGACCCAGTACTTC
.	TRBJ1-2	.	TRBV3-1/TRBV3-2	CASSTPTGGYGYTF	TGTGCCAGCAGCACTCCGACAGGCGGCTATGGCTACACCTTC
TRBD1	TRBJ2-1	.	TRBV2	CASRGDSFYNEQFF	TGTGCCAGCAGGGGGGACAGTTTCTACAATGAGCAGTTCTTC